This TCR beta chain was identified during a study of blood T cell repertoires in COVID-19 (dated by TCRdb to the early 2020s). For the study in its entirety: Collaborator samples came from the United States, Italy and Spain and covered acute and convalescent phases of COVID-19. The material from the prospective study consisted of cDNA or gDNA derived from T cells, B-cell-depleted T cells, or PBMCs. A de-identified subject ID, COVID-19 status, age in years and sex were almost always included in the sample metadata. Samples came from the ongoing ImmuneRACE study (first 160 participants) plus 1,254 subjects from 6 global collaborators. Subjects who had been exposed to COVID-19, were actively infected with it, or had recovered from it provided the deeply sampled blood TCRbeta repertoires that made up the dataset. Where available, HLA class I and class II types were taken from metadata supplied by the sample provider and were not determined by assay-based typing. A freely available public database, intended as a resource for researchers studying the immune response to SARS-CoV-2, is where the repertoires were released. What the study reported, not specific to this receptor: The quantity of clinical and demographic metadata differed by source and by participant and was supplied without curation.

Trimming takes 8 bases from V and 1 base from J, and the germline ends sit 23 bases apart. CDR1 and CDR2, looked up from the germline V gene (reference sequence), are LNHDA and SQIVND. Its CDR3 holds 17 amino acids, cysteine through phenylalanine. The retained sequence is limited to the CDR3, 51 bases, with the frame set at the first base. TCRbeta CDR3 regions were amplified from genomic DNA using the immunoSEQ Assay, a bias-controlled multiplex PCR. As for how the authors treated the data: Nucleated cell counts per sample were estimated from amplification of reference gene primers within the assay. Sequence reads were collapsed and filtered to measure the absolute abundance of every unique TCRbeta CDR3 rearrangement. Productive Simpson clonality was computed per sample as the square root of Simpson's diversity index over productive rearrangements. In TCRdb, the immuneACCESS table is reduced to in-frame sequences with V and J assigned. These tables do not hold every clone; where another copy was compared, an unresolved V gene accounts for under half, and the others remain unexplained. The DNA gave D and trimming, while V, J and clone size come from that table. Here the sample has 150,000 or so clones; approximately 78% occur a single time. Of the sample, 13% to 15% falls within the top ten clones.

Whole blood was collected in K2EDTA tubes by collaborating institutions according to the institutions' own protocols. For TCRbeta analysis, collaborator samples were shipped as frozen whole blood, as isolated PBMCs, or as DNA extracted from either sample type. Note on this clone: Its cognate antigen has yet to be identified. Base qualities were left out, and no much larger clone turns up one base away.

The chain employs TRBV19 and TRBJ1-2; the best D guess is TRBD1, with 5 bases matching. This TCR was sampled from a human donor with acute or convalescent COVID-19. The donor label of this sample is uncertain. The sample taken for sequencing was peripheral blood. The nucleotides read TGTGCCAGTCTCCCTAGGGGCCTACAACCTTATAACTATGGCTACACCTTC. Its protein product is CASLPRGLQPYNYGYTF.